This T cell receptor (beta chain) was sequenced in a study of blood T cell repertoires in COVID-19. The wider study: Samples came from the United States, Italy and Spain, spanning acute and convalescent COVID-19. T cells, B-cell-depleted T cells, or PBMCs supplied cDNA or gDNA.

Participant age was roughly 18 to 89 years, and participants resided in fewer than 25 US areas. This clone came up a few times. Original processing methods: For nucleated cells, counts were estimated from reference gene primer amplification. The repertoire was sequenced with immunoSEQ multiplex PCR; TCRdb's copy has only in-frame clones and lacks some. V and J calls and clone size come straight from that table; D and trimming were deduced from the DNA. The sample gives about 190,000 clones, roughly three quarters of which show up once; less than 20% is in the top ten. This CDR3 has 15 amino acids. Per the germline V gene, CDR1 is MDHEN and CDR2 is SYDVKM. V was cut by 2 bases and J by 8 bases, with 13 bases left in between.

The source is a woman aged 50 to 60 with acute COVID-19. The specimen sequenced was PBMCs or T cells enriched from blood (not recorded which). The rearrangement uses TRBV28 and TRBJ1-6; D uncertain. In DNA, the CDR3 is TGTGCCAGCAGTTTAGTAGCCGGGGTAGATTCACCCCTCCACTTT. It yields the protein CASSLVAGVDSPLHF.